Presented here are 25 T cell receptor beta chains from one specimen sequenced in a study of regulatory T cells in long-lasting Graves disease. HTBI primers from iRepertoire and Arm-PCR of CDR3 regions yielded the TCR beta libraries. Each CDR3 protein is one row after TCRdb ran MiXCR on the multiplex PCR reads. The data hold around 500,000 distinct CDR3 sequences, with about 15% observed a single time. Time point: newly diagnosed GD, antithyroid drugs for less than 3 months. From PBMCs, RNA was extracted and then used to make the TCR library. This sample also appeared in a second study, on T cells in Graves' hyperthyroidism and ophthalmopathy.

Here the sequenced sample was peripheral blood mononuclear cells (PBMCs), taken at new diagnosis, from a patient treated with antithyroid drugs. The receptors were gathered from a woman aged 35-60 years with Graves disease.

In this sample, this clonotype turned up a few times. V gene TRBV19 combines with J gene TRBJ1-2; TRBD1 might be the D (6 bases). The V end lost 0 bases, the J end lost 5 bases, and 13 bases lay between the germline ends. CDR1 is LNHDA and CDR2 is SQIVND in the germline V gene (reference sequence). This CDR3 comprises 15 residues. The CDR3 DNA reads TGTGCCAGTAGTATAGATCTCGGACAGTCTTATGGCTACACCTTC. Protein sequence: CASSIDLGQSYGYTF.

This clonotype came up a few times. The chain is built from TRBV4-1 and TRBJ2-3; D gene ambiguous. The CDR3 totals 14 residues. V was cut by 3 bases and J by 2 bases, with 9 bases left in between. CDR1 MGHRA and CDR2 YSYEKL come from the germline V gene. The CDR3 loop is CASSHNMYTDTQYF. For the CDR3, the DNA is TGCGCCAGCAGCCATAATATGTACACAGATACGCAGTATTTT.

This clonotype was recorded many times. This chain uses TRBV2 with TRBJ1-1; tentative D call: TRBD1 (6 bases). The germline V gene encodes CDR1 SNHLY and CDR2 FYNNEI. Trimming shortened V by 7 bases and J by 0 bases, and 12 bases separated the two germline ends. CDR3 length equals 14 residues. CDR3 DNA sequence: TGTGCCAGCAACAGGGCGGACATGAACACTGAAGCTTTCTTT. This sequence encodes CASNRADMNTEAFF.

This clonotype was observed many times. This rearrangement joins TRBV11-3 to TRBJ2-3; possible D gene TRBD2, 6 bases. This CDR3 spans 15 amino acids. CDR1 SGHNT and CDR2 YENEEA come from the germline V gene. The V gene lost 5 bases and the J gene lost 1 base, with 13 bases spanning the gap. The chain's CDR3 is CASSPSGVGTDTQYF. DNA for the CDR3: TGTGCCAGCAGCCCATCGGGAGTAGGCACAGATACGCAGTATTTT.

The chain combines TRBV11-2 with TRBJ2-7; TRBD1 matches at 9 bases. The CDR3 extends over 17 amino acids. V gave up 6 bases and J gave up 2 bases; unmatched junction bases: 14. Germline V gives CDR1 SGHAT, CDR2 FQNNGV. DNA of the CDR3: TGTGCCAGCAGACCCCCCCCCCGGGACAGGGTAACCTACGAGCAGTACTTC. Translated: CASRPPPRDRVTYEQYF. The complete variable domain, with remaining parts taken from reference TRBV11-2 and TRBJ2-7, reads EAGVAQSPRYKIIEKRQSVAFWCNPISGHATLYWYQQILGQGPKLLIQFQNNGVVDDSQLPKDRFSAERLKGVDSTLKIQPAKLEDSAVYLCASRPPPRDRVTYEQYFGPGTRLTVT.

The rearrangement joins TRBV18 to TRBJ2-5; the D gene could be TRBD1 or TRBD2 (5 bases each). Germline V CDR1 and CDR2: KGHSH, LQKENI. Trimming stripped 10 bases from V and 2 bases from J, with 14 bases between. This CDR3 comprises 13 residues. The CDR3 loop is CAITAGAQETQYF. As DNA, the CDR3 is TGTGCCATCACTGCCGGGGCACAAGAGACCCAGTACTTC. Full variable domain (missing parts from reference TRBV18 and TRBJ2-5): NAGVMQNPRHLVRRRGQEARLRCSPMKGHSHVYWYRQLPEEGLKFMVYLQKENIIDESGMPKERFSAEFPKEGPSILRIQQVVRGDSAAYFCAITAGAQETQYFGPGTRLLVL.

The table lists this clonotype with many counts. The chain combines TRBV30 with TRBJ1-2; TRBD1 is a possible D gene (6 bases). V was cut by 0 bases and J by 13 bases, with 12 bases left in between. The V gene's germline CDR1 is GTSNPN and CDR2 SVGIG (reference sequence). CDR3 length: 11 amino acids. The CDR3 here is CAWSVRGALTF. The CDR3 nucleotides are TGTGCCTGGAGTGTACGGGGGGCGCTCACCTTC. The whole variable domain, remainder taken from reference TRBV30 and TRBJ1-2, is SQTIHQWPATLVQPVGSPLSLECTVEGTSNPNLYWYRQAAGRGLQLLFYSVGIGQISSEVPQNLSASRPQDRQFILSSKKLLLSDSGFYLCAWSVRGALTFGSGTRLTVV.

The chain recombines TRBV7-2 with TRBJ2-7, with 11 positions matching TRBD2. CDR1 is SGHTA, CDR2 FQGNSA, per germline. After removal of 0 bases from V and 3 bases from J, the junction contained 1 base not matched to a gene. CDR3 length: 15 amino acids. This CDR3 is CASSLAGTSGYEQYF. CDR3 sequence (DNA): TGTGCCAGCAGCTTAGCCGGGACTAGCGGCTACGAGCAGTACTTC.

V and J are TRBV6-1 and TRBJ2-5; weak D call: TRBD2 (5 bases). V was cut by 6 bases and J by 1 base, with 21 bases left in between. The CDR3 has 17 residues. CDR1 is MNHNS, CDR2 SASEGT, per germline. CDR3 bases: TGTGCCAGCAGCCAAGGGTTTCGGGAACCAACCCAAGAGACCCAGTACTTC. Protein: CASSQGFREPTQETQYF.

This clonotype was detected many times. The chain links TRBV5-8 to TRBJ2-2, with 7 bases aligning to TRBD1. V shed 6 bases, J shed 3 bases, and the junction held 8 bases outside the gene matches. CDR1 and CDR2 from the germline V gene are SGHTS and YDEGEE. This CDR3 is 15 amino acids long. DNA of the CDR3: TGTGCCAGCACTGGCGTAGGGGGCCACACCGGGGAGCTGTTTTTT. Translated, it gives CASTGVGGHTGELFF.

The table lists this clonotype with many counts. The chain employs TRBV28 and TRBJ2-1; 9 nucleotides agree with TRBD1. This CDR3 region has 12 residues. Germline loops: CDR1 MDHEN, CDR2 SYDVKM. Trimming took 10 bases from V and 9 from J; bases not matched to a gene: 7. The CDR3 DNA reads TGTGCCATCGAGGACAGGGGCGGTGAGCAGTTCTTC. Translated, it gives CAIEDRGGEQFF.

The chain recombines TRBV28 with TRBJ1-5, with D possibly TRBD1 on 6 matching bases. The V gene lost 8 bases and the J gene lost 3 bases, with 11 bases spanning the gap. This CDR3 has 13 amino acids. Looked up from germline, CDR1 is MDHEN and CDR2 is SYDVKM. This CDR3 is CASRWTDNQPQHF. CDR3 nucleotide sequence: TGTGCCAGCCGATGGACAGACAATCAGCCCCAGCATTTT.

This clonotype has more than one count but fewer than ten. The CDR3 DNA sequence: TGTGCCAGCAGCTTGCCCGGGCAGGCGAGTAACTATGGCTACACCTTC. This codes for CASSLPGQASNYGYTF. The rearrangement joins TRBV5-6 to TRBJ1-2; D is undetermined. Germline V gene data show CDR1 as SGHDT and CDR2 as YYEEEE. Trimming removed 1 base from V and 1 base from J, with 14 bases in between. The CDR3 has 16 amino acids.

This clonotype was seen a few times. The chain is built from TRBV11-1 and TRBJ2-2; possible D gene TRBD1, 6 bases. Trimming removed 5 bases at V and 0 bases at J, with 13 bases between. CDR1 is SGHAT and CDR2 is FQDESV in the germline V gene (reference sequence). The CDR3 runs 16 residues. CDR3 nucleotide sequence: TGTGCCAGCAGCCATATCGACAGGTCGAACACCGGGGAGCTGTTTTTT. Encoded protein: CASSHIDRSNTGELFF.

This chain links TRBV6-1 with TRBJ1-1, with D possibly TRBD1 on 5 matching bases. Trimming took 5 bases from V and 6 from J, leaving 16 bases between them. The CDR3 is 14 amino acids. CDR1 is MNHNS, CDR2 SASEGT, per germline. CDR3 sequence: CASSPRGTDAEAFF. In DNA form, the CDR3 reads TGTGCCAGCAGTCCCAGAGGGACGGACGCTGAAGCTTTCTTT.

This clonotype has more than one count but fewer than ten. This chain connects TRBV4-1 to TRBJ1-5; D gene ambiguous. Germline lookup yields CDR1 MGHRA and CDR2 YSYEKL. The V end lost 4 bases, the J end lost 0 bases, and 7 bases lay between the germline ends. The CDR3 totals 14 residues. The CDR3 DNA sequence: TGCGCCAGCAGCCCGGCCCTTAGCAATCAGCCCCAGCATTTT. This sequence encodes CASSPALSNQPQHF.

This clonotype appeared many times. CDR3 amino acids: CASSLATGLEQYF. CDR3 sequence (DNA): TGTGCCAGCAGTTTAGCTACAGGGCTCGAGCAGTACTTC. V gene TRBV12-3 or TRBV12-4 combines with J gene TRBJ2-7, with D perhaps TRBD1 (6 bases). The CDR3 totals 13 residues. Deletions cut 0 bases from V and 6 bases from J, with 9 bases between.

This clonotype appeared many times. The V call is TRBV5-1, the J call TRBJ2-3; D gene unclear. Germline CDR1 and CDR2: SGHRS and YFSETQ. Trimming cost V 4 bases and J 6 bases, with 9 bases left between them. CDR3 length equals 12 residues. The CDR3 loop is CASSLQWDTQYF. CDR3 DNA sequence: TGCGCCAGCAGCCTACAATGGGATACGCAGTATTTT.

In the case of this clonotype: A much bigger clone sits one base away, suggesting this may be a read error. The rearrangement links TRBV3-1 to TRBJ2-7, with D perhaps matching TRBD1 (5 bases). CDR1 is LGHDT and CDR2 is YNNKEL in the germline V gene (reference sequence). This CDR3 comprises 14 residues. As DNA, the CDR3 is TGTGCCAGCAGCCGACTTAAGGGGAACAACGAGCAGTGCTTC. Its protein is CASSRLKGNNEQCF.

The sample holds many counts of this clonotype. The V call is TRBV13, the J call TRBJ2-1; D is undetermined. There are 14 residues in the CDR3. CDR1 and CDR2 from the germline V gene are PRHDT and FYEKMQ (reference sequence). V was pared by 5 bases and J by 7 bases, with 15 bases between. Here the CDR3 DNA reads TGTGCCAGCAGCCTCCGGTGGCGTAGTAATGAGCAGTTCTTC. It encodes CASSLRWRSNEQFF.

Ten or more counts support this clonotype. The chain is built from TRBV7-9 and TRBJ2-5; D assignment may be TRBD1 or TRBD2 (6 bases each). Germline lookup yields CDR1 SEHNR and CDR2 FQNEAQ (reference sequence). The ends were cut back, 5 bases at V and 2 bases at J, with 21 bases in the middle. The CDR3 spans 17 residues. This chain's CDR3 is CASSPGVLATSQETQYF. For the CDR3, the DNA is TGTGCCAGCAGCCCAGGGGTACTAGCTACGTCTCAAGAGACCCAGTACTTC.

CDR3 bases: TGTGCCAGCAGTGAGCCGGGACAGGGGAAGAAGACCCAGTACTTC. This translates into CASSEPGQGKKTQYF. The V gene is TRBV6-1, the J gene TRBJ2-5; 10 nucleotides align to TRBD1. Germline values: CDR1 MNHNS, CDR2 SASEGT. The CDR3 sequence is 15 residues long. The ends lost 3 bases at V and 6 bases at J; junction bases unmatched: 7.

This clonotype has a count of ten or more. The chain couples TRBV15 to TRBJ2-7, with a weak D call TRBD2 (5 bases). The CDR3 contains 15 residues. CDR1 is LNHNV and CDR2 is YYDKDF in the germline V gene (reference sequence). Trimming removed 0 bases at V and 7 bases at J, with 16 bases between. CDR3 sequence: CATSRDLGSSREQYF. DNA of the CDR3: TGTGCCACCAGCAGAGATTTGGGGAGTAGCAGGGAGCAGTACTTC. The full variable domain, its missing parts supplied by reference TRBV15 and TRBJ2-7, is DAMVIQNPRYQVTQFGKPVTLSCSQTLNHNVMYWYQQKSSQAPKLLFHYYDKDFNNEADTPDNFQSRRPNTSFCFLDIRSPGLGDTAMYLCATSRDLGSSREQYFGPGTRLTVT.

This clonotype has at least ten counts. The CDR3 DNA reads TGTGCCAGCTCACCGAGCGCGGGTACCGACACTGAAGCTTTCTTT. Amino acid sequence: CASSPSAGTDTEAFF. The rearrangement links TRBV18 to TRBJ1-1; no reliable D call. Germline V gene sequence: CDR1 KGHSH, CDR2 LQKENI. The CDR3 runs 15 residues. Trimming took off 3 bases at V and 3 bases at J, with 14 bases between the two ends.

The chain has TRBV6-2 or TRBV6-3 and TRBJ1-5, with a weak D call TRBD1 (5 bases). The V and J ends lost 4 bases and 6 bases respectively, with 7 bases between them. The CDR3 has 12 residues. Per the germline V gene, CDR1 is MNHEY and CDR2 is SVGEGT. The CDR3 here is CASSWGSQPQHF. CDR3 coding DNA: TGTGCCAGCAGTTGGGGGAGTCAGCCCCAGCATTTT.